A selection of T cell receptor beta chains follows, all from one sample in a study of human T cells and chemical hapten exposure. TCRdb passed the RACE reads through MiXCR, listing each CDR3 protein once. The table includes 250,000 or so distinct CDR3 sequences, around 7.3% detected once. Sequenced here: whole blood, sampled in connection with sensitization to the hapten diphenylcyclopropenone (DPC). These receptors came from a man aged 18 to 35 with alopecia areata. Some clones in this sample may be carry-over from other donors' samples. Both conserved end residues are part of each CDR3. The D gene is left open where the match is weak. Part of the rows lack a size; the others show once, few, many or a class for expanded clones.

J: TRBJ2-3
D: -
size: -
V: TRBV4-3
DNA: TGCGCCAGCAGCCAAGAAGGGAGTCTCAGTACGCAGTATTTT
CDR3: CASSQEGSLSTQYF

J: TRBJ2-1
D: -
size: -
V: TRBV12-3/TRBV12-4
DNA: TGTGCCAGCAGTGTCGGGACACCGCCGAACAATGAGCAGTTCTTC
CDR3: CASSVGTPPNNEQFF

J: TRBJ1-1
D: TRBD1
size: many
V: TRBV14
DNA: TGTGCCAGCAGCCCCCGACGACAGGGTGAAGCTTTCTTT
CDR3: CASSPRRQGEAFF

J: TRBJ1-6
D: -
size: few
V: TRBV5-1
DNA: TGCGCCAGCAGCTTGGAAGGGACCGCGGAACACACCTCACCCCTCCACTTT
CDR3: CASSLEGTAEHTSPLHF

J: TRBJ1-2
D: -
size: -
V: TRBV7-9
DNA: TGTGCCAGCAGCCCAGGGGCAGAACCCTATGGCTACACCTTC
CDR3: CASSPGAEPYGYTF

J: TRBJ1-3
D: -
size: many
V: TRBV7-2
DNA: TGTGCCAGCAGCCTTGACAGCCGCTCTGGAAACACCATATATTTT
CDR3: CASSLDSRSGNTIYF

J: TRBJ1-2
D: -
size: few
V: TRBV3-1
DNA: TGTGCCAGCAGCCAAGGCTTAAGGACTAACTATGGCTACACCTTC
CDR3: CASSQGLRTNYGYTF

J: TRBJ2-7
D: -
size: few
V: TRBV4-1
DNA: TGCGCCAGCAGCCAAGAAGCGTGGCTTTTCTCCTACGAGCAGTACTTC
CDR3: CASSQEAWLFSYEQYF

J: TRBJ2-1
D: -
size: -
V: TRBV7-9
DNA: TGTGCCAGCAGCCCACCTATGGGGGGATCGAATGAGCAGTTCTTC
CDR3: CASSPPMGGSNEQFF

J: TRBJ1-2
D: -
size: many
V: TRBV7-2
DNA: TGTGCCAGCAGCTTAGCAGGGATGTATGGCTACACCTTC
CDR3: CASSLAGMYGYTF

J: TRBJ2-7
D: -
size: -
V: TRBV29-1
DNA: TGCAGCGTTCGGGAGGGGGCCTCCTACGAGCAGTACTTC
CDR3: CSVREGASYEQYF

J: TRBJ1-6
D: -
size: few
V: TRBV9
DNA: TGTGCCAGCAGCGTAGGCAGGCCAAACGGTCGCTATAATTCACCCCTCCACTTT
CDR3: CASSVGRPNGRYNSPLHF

J: TRBJ2-3
D: TRBD1
size: -
V: TRBV12-3/TRBV12-4
DNA: TGTGCCAGCAGCCGAGGGACAGCCCCCACAGATACGCAGTATTTT
CDR3: CASSRGTAPTDTQYF